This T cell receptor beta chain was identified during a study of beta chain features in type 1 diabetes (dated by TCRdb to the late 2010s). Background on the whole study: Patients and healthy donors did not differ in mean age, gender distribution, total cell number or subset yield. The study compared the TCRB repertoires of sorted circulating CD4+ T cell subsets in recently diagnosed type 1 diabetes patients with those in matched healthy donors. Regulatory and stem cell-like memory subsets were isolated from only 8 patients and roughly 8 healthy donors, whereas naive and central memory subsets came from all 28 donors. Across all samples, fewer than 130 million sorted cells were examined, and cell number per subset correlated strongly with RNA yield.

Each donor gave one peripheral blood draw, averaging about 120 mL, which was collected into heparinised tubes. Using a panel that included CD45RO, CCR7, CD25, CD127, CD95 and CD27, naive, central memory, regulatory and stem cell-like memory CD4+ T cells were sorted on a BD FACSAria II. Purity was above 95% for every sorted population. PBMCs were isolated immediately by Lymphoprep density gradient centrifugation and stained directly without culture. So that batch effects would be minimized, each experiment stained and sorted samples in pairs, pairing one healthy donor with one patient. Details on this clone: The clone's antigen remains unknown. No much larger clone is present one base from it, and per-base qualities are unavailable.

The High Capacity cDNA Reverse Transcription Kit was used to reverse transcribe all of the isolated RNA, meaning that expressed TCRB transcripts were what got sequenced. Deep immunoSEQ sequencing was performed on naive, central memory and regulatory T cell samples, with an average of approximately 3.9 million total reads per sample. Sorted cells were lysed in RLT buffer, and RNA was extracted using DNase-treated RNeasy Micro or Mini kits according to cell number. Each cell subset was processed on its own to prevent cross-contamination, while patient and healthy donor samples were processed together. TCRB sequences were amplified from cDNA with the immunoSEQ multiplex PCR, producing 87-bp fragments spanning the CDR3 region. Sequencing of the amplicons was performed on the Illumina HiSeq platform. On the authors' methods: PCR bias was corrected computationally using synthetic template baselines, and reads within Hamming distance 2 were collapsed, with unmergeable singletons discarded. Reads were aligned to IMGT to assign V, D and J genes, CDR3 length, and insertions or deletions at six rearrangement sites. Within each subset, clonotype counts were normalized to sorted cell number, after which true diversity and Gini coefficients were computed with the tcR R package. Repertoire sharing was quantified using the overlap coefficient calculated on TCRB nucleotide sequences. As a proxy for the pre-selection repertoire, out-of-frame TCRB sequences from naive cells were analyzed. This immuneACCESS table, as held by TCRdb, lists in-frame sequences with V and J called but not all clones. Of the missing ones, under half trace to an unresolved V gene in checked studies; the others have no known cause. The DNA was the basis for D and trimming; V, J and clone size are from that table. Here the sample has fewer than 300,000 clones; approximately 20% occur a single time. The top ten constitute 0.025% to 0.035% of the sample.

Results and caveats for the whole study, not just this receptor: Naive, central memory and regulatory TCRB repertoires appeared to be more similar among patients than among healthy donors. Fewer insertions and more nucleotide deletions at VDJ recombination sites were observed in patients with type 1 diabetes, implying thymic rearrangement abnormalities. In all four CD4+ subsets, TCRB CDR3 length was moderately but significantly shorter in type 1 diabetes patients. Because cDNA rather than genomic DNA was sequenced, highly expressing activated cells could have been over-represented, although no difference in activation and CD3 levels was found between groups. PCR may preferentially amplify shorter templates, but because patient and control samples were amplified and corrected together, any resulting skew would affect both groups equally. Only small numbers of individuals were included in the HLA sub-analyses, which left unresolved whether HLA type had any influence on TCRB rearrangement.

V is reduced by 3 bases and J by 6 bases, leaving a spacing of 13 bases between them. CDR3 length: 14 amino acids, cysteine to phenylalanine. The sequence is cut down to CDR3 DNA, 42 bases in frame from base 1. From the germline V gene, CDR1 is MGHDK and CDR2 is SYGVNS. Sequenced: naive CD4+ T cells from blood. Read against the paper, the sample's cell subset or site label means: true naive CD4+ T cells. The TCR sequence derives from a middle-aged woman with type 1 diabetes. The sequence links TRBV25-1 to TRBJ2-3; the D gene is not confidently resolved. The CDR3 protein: CASSDPHMGDTQYF. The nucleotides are TGTGCCAGCAGTGACCCCCACATGGGCGATACGCAGTATTTT.